Listed here are 5 T cell receptor beta chains from one sample, sequenced in a study of identical twins. TCRdb processed the 5' RACE reads anew with MiXCR; each CDR3 protein has one entry. The table records approximately 230,000 distinct CDR3 sequences, over 13% of them present only once. The material sequenced was memory (CD45RO+) T cells sorted from blood. These receptors originate from a young woman in good health.

This clonotype was observed a few times. V and J are TRBV6-5 and TRBJ2-1; TRBD1 or TRBD2 may be the D gene (5 bases each). This CDR3 is built from 15 residues. Germline V gene sequence: CDR1 MNHEY, CDR2 SVGAGI. V was clipped by 4 bases and J by 9 bases, with 19 bases between them. For the CDR3, the DNA is TGTGCCAGCAGTTCGAGTCGTGGGGGTTCAGGTGAGCAGTTCTTC. It yields the protein CASSSSRGGSGEQFF.

V gene TRBV10-3 combines with J gene TRBJ2-3, with D perhaps given as TRBD1 or TRBD2 (5 bases each). The CDR3 is made up of 13 amino acids. V was trimmed by 6 bases and J by 11 bases, leaving 18 bases between them. Germline V CDR1 and CDR2: ENHRY, SYGVKD. The CDR3 spells CAIRNQDAGGQYF. CDR3 bases: TGTGCCATCAGGAACCAGGATGCTGGGGGGCAGTATTTT.

This clonotype was detected a few times. The chain employs TRBV19 and TRBJ2-6; D unclear. This CDR3 region has 17 residues. Trimming removed 1 base at V and 0 bases at J, with 10 bases between. Germline values: CDR1 LNHDA, CDR2 SQIVND (reference sequence). The CDR3 nucleotides read TGTGCCAGTAGTATAGGGGCAGCTAGCTCTGGGGCCAACGTCCTGACTTTC. Translating gives CASSIGAASSGANVLTF.

Ten or more counts support this clonotype. V gene TRBV19 combines with J gene TRBJ2-2; TRBD1 aligns across 7 bases. V shed 6 bases, J shed 1 base, and the junction held 5 bases outside the gene matches. The CDR3 has 15 amino acids. CDR1 is LNHDA, CDR2 SQIVND, per germline (reference sequence). The CDR3 DNA is TGTGCCAGTAGAGACACAGGGGTGAACACCGGGGAGCTGTTTTTT. This gives the protein CASRDTGVNTGELFF.

This clonotype appeared many times. This chain connects TRBV7-9 to TRBJ2-5; 13 bases map to TRBD2. With 5 bases clipped from V and 4 bases from J, the junction kept 7 bases outside the gene matches. Germline-derived CDR1 and CDR2 are SEHNR and FQNEAQ (reference sequence). The CDR3 has 16 amino acids. The CDR3 DNA reads TGTGCCAGCAGCACAGGACTAGCGGGGGTGTCAGAGACCCAGTACTTC. Its translation: CASSTGLAGVSETQYF.